The next 13 T cell receptor beta chains were all read from a single sample in a study of cytomegalovirus exposure and HLA in healthy donors. Assay: immunoSEQ multiplex PCR; the TCRdb copy retains only in-frame clones and omits some. The table lists some 150,000 clones, roughly 86% of them singletons. Sequenced material: PBMCs. The receptors here all came from a man aged 18 to 30 in good health and CMV-seropositive.

The chain uses TRBV4-3 and TRBJ2-7, with 8 bases matching TRBD2. Trimming removed 0 bases from V and 0 bases from J; junction bases left unmatched: 4. CDR3 length: 16 amino acids. Germline V gene sequence: CDR1 LGHNA, CDR2 YSLEER. The CDR3 is CASSQDSSGSSYEQYF. The CDR3 region has the DNA TGCGCCAGCAGCCAAGATTCCAGCGGGAGCTCCTACGAGCAGTACTTC.

This chain links TRBV7-2 with TRBJ2-1, with 13 bases identical to TRBD2. Germline V gives CDR1 SGHTA, CDR2 FQGNSA. The CDR3 runs to 16 residues. V lost 8 bases to trimming and J lost 4 bases; unmatched junction nucleotides: 8. CDR3 bases: TGTGCCAGCCTATTACTAGCGGGGGGGCCGTACAATGAGCAGTTCTTC. It yields the protein CASLLLAGGPYNEQFF.

This rearrangement joins TRBV7-3 to TRBJ2-1; 10 bases line up with TRBD2. The CDR3 is made up of 15 amino acids. In germline, CDR1 is SGHTA, CDR2 FQGTGA. Losses at the gene ends were 2 bases for V and 5 bases for J; bases not matched to a gene: 3. The CDR3 DNA sequence: TGTGCCAGCAGCTTAGGGACTAGCGTCAACAATGAGCAGTTCTTC. Its translation: CASSLGTSVNNEQFF.

CDR3 residues: CSGGWLADHNEQFF. CDR3 DNA sequence: TGCAGCGGGGGTTGGCTAGCGGACCACAATGAGCAGTTCTTC. The chain uses TRBV29-1 and TRBJ2-1; 7 positions match TRBD2. The germline CDR1 and CDR2 sequences are SQVTM and ANQGSEA. The V gene end was trimmed by 7 bases and the J gene end by 5 bases; junction bases not matched to a gene: 11. The CDR3 totals 14 residues.

The chain employs TRBV6-5 and TRBJ2-2; 7 bases are shared with TRBD2. Germline lookup yields CDR1 MNHEY and CDR2 SVGAGI. This CDR3 is built from 16 residues. V gave up 3 bases and J gave up 6 bases; unmatched junction bases: 10. Here the CDR3 DNA reads TGTGCCAGCAGTTATCAAAGCGGGATTTGGCCCGGGGAGCTGTTTTTT. Translating gives CASSYQSGIWPGELFF.

This chain uses TRBV6-6 with TRBJ2-3; D possibly corresponds to TRBD1 (6 bases). Germline assignment: CDR1 MNHNY and CDR2 SVGAGI (reference sequence). V was shortened by 6 bases and J by 2 bases, with 18 bases between the two germline ends. The CDR3 spans 16 residues. The CDR3: CASRRGGTSNTDTQYF. CDR3 DNA sequence: TGTGCCAGCAGGAGGGGTGGGACAAGCAACACAGATACGCAGTATTTT.

The chain joins TRBV4-1 to TRBJ2-5, with TRBD1 matching 8 bases. V gave up 4 bases and J gave up 9 bases; unmatched junction bases: 16. From germline, CDR1 is MGHRA and CDR2 YSYEKL. The CDR3 covers 16 residues. CDR3 in amino acids: CASSRGLGQGEGAQYF. CDR3 DNA: TGCGCCAGCAGCCGGGGCCTAGGACAGGGAGAAGGGGCCCAGTACTTC.

The chain uses TRBV6-5 and TRBJ2-1; 8 positions agree with TRBD2. CDR1 and CDR2 from the germline V gene are MNHEY and SVGAGI. This CDR3 contains 15 residues. Trimming removed 1 base from V and 6 bases from J; junction bases left unmatched: 5. The CDR3 here is CASSYWYGGGNEQFF. In nucleotides, the CDR3 is TGTGCCAGCAGTTACTGGTACGGGGGGGGCAATGAGCAGTTCTTC.

The chain uses TRBV4-2 and TRBJ2-7, with 7 bases aligning to TRBD1. Germline V CDR1 and CDR2: LGHNA, YNFKEQ. There are 14 residues in the CDR3. V trimming: 3 bases; J trimming: 4 bases; junction bases outside the gene matches: 6. The CDR3 loop reads CASSHGRGSYEQYF. The CDR3 DNA reads as TGTGCCAGCAGCCACGGCAGGGGGAGTTACGAGCAGTACTTC.

This chain uses TRBV7-3 with TRBJ2-1; weak D call: TRBD2 (6 bases). Germline CDR1 and CDR2: SGHTA and FQGTGA. The CDR3 is 15 residues long. Trimming took 4 bases from V and 6 from J, leaving 16 bases between them. CDR3: CASSSFQASANEQFF. The CDR3 nucleotides are TGTGCCAGCAGCTCCTTTCAGGCTAGCGCCAATGAGCAGTTCTTC.

The chain is built from TRBV4-3 and TRBJ2-7; tentative D call: TRBD2 (5 bases). CDR3 length: 15 amino acids. The germline V gene encodes CDR1 LGHNA and CDR2 YSLEER. V lost 2 bases and J lost 4, with 15 bases in between. CDR3 DNA sequence: TGCGCCAGCAGCCAATTTGAGGGAAAGGCTTACGAGCAGTACTTC. Translating gives CASSQFEGKAYEQYF.

The V gene is TRBV20-1, the J gene TRBJ2-1; D is unclear. V was shortened by 7 bases and J by 8 bases, with 9 bases between the two germline ends. In germline, CDR1 is DFQATT, CDR2 SNEGSKA (reference sequence). This CDR3 region has 10 residues. The CDR3 sequence: CSVLGYEQFF. CDR3 bases: TGCAGTGTCCTAGGTTATGAGCAGTTCTTC.

The chain joins TRBV5-1 to TRBJ1-1, with no clear D. The CDR3 spans 16 residues. V dropped 0 bases and J dropped 2 bases, with 14 bases sitting between them. Germline CDR1 SGHRS, CDR2 YFSETQ. The CDR3 sequence is CASSLVQKFSNTEAFF. DNA for the CDR3: TGCGCCAGCAGCTTGGTACAGAAGTTTTCAAACACTGAAGCTTTCTTT.